This T cell receptor (beta chain) is drawn from a study of human T cells and chemical hapten exposure. General study findings and limits: Clustering by CDR3 similarity yielded significantly more large clusters from expanded TCRs than controls.

Time point given: pre-sensitization, week 0. Treatment denoted: therapeutic diphenylcyclopropenone sensitization with weekly scalp DPC. Trimming pared 6 bases from V and 6 bases from J, leaving 15 bases between. Germline CDR1 reads LGHNT; CDR2 reads FRNRAP. The CDR3 extends over 15 amino acids. At least ten counts were recorded for this clonotype. Its target is unknown. Each CDR3 protein gets one entry after TCRdb re-called the RACE reads with MiXCR. This table holds 57,000 or so distinct CDR3 sequences, around 11% found once. This clonotype originated in a woman aged 40 to 55 with alopecia areata. Some clones in this sample may be carry-over from other donors' samples. The chain couples TRBV12-5 to TRBJ1-6, with D maybe TRBD1 (6 bases). The source material was whole blood, sampled in connection with sensitization to the hapten diphenylcyclopropenone (DPC). DNA of the CDR3: TGTGCTAGTGGAGAACAGGGCCCGGGTAATTCACCCCTCCACTTT. Translated, it gives CASGEQGPGNSPLHF.